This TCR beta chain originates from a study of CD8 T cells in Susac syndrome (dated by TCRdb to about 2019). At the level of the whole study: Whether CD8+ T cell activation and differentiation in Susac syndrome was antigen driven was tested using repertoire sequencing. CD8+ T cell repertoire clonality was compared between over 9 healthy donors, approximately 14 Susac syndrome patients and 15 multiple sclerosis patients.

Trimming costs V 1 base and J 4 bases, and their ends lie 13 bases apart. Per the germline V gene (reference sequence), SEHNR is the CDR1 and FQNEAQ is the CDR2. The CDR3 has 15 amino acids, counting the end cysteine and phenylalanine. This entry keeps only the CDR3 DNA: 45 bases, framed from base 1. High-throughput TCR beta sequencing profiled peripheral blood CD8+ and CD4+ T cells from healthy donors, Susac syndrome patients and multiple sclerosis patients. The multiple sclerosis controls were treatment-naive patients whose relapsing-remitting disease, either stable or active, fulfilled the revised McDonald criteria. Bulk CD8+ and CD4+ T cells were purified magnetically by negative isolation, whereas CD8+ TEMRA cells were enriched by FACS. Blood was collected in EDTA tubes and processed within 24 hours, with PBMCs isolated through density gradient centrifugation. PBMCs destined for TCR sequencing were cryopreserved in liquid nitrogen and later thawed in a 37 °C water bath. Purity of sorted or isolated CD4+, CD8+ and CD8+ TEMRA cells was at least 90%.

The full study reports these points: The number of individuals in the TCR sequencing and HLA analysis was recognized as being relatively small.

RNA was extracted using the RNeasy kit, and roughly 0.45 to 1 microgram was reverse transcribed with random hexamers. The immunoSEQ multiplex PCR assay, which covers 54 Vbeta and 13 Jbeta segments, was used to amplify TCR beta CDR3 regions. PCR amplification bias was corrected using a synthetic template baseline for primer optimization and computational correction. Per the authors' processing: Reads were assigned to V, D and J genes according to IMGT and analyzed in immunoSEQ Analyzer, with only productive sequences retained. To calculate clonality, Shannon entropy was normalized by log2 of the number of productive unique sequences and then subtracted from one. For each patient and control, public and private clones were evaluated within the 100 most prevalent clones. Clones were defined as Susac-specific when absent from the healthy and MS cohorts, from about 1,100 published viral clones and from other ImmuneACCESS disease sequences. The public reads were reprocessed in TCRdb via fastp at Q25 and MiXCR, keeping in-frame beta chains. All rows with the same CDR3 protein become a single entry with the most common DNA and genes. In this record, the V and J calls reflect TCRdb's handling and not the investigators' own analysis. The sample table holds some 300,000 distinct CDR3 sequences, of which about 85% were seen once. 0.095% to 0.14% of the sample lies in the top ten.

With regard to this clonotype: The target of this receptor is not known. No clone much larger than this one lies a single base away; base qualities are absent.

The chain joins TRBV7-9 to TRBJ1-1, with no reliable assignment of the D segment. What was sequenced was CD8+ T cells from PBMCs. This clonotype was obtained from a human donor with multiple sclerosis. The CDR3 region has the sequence CASSLVSGRSTEAFF. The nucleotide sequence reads TGTGCCAGCAGCTTAGTCAGTGGAAGGAGCACTGAAGCTTTCTTT.